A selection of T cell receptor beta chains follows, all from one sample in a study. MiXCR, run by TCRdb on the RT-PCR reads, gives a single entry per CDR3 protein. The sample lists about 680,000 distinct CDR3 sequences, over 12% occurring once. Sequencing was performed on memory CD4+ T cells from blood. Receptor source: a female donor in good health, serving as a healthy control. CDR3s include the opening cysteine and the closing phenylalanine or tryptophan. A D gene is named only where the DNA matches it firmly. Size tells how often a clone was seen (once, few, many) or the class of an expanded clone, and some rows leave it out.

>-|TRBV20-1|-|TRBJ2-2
CSALSTTNTGELFF
TGCAGTGCTCTCTCCACTACGAACACCGGGGAGCTGTTTTTT
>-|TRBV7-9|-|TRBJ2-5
CASGIWGGAQETQYF
TGTGCCAGCGGGATTTGGGGGGGGGCGCAAGAGACCCAGTACTTC
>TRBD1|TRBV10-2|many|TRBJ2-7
CASSELNRGSYEQYF
TGCGCCAGCAGTGAGTTGAACAGGGGATCCTACGAGCAGTACTTC
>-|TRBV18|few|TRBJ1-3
CASSPETGPSGNTIYF
TGTGCCAGCTCACCAGAAACAGGCCCCTCTGGAAACACCATATATTTT
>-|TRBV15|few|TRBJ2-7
CATSTRQEAYEQYF
TGTGCCACCAGCACGAGACAGGAAGCCTACGAGCAGTACTTC
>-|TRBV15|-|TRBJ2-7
CATSRKGHGYEQYF
TGTGCCACCAGCAGGAAGGGACATGGCTACGAGCAGTACTTC
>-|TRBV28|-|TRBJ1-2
CASRAREYGYTF
TGTGCCAGCAGGGCCAGGGAGTATGGCTACACCTTC
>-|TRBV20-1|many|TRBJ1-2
CSTKGVGYTF
TGCAGTACAAAGGGTGTTGGCTACACCTTC
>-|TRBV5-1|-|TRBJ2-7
CASSPGTRDNYEQYF
TGCGCCAGCAGCCCAGGGACCCGGGACAACTACGAGCAGTACTTC
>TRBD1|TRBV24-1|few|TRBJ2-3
CATSGRGGKLADTQYF
TGTGCCACCAGTGGCCGAGGGGGCAAATTAGCAGATACGCAGTATTTT
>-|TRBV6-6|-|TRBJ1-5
CASRPQADQPQHF
TGTGCCAGCAGGCCACAGGCGGATCAGCCCCAGCATTTT
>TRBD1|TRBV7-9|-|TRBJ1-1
CASSLGQGRNMNTEAFF
TGTGCCAGCAGCCTTGGACAGGGGAGGAACATGAACACTGAAGCTTTCTTT
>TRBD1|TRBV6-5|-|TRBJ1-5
CASRHGGGYSQPQHF
TGTGCCAGCAGGCACGGAGGGGGCTACAGTCAGCCCCAGCATTTT
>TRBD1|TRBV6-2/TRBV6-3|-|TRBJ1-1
CASSNDRGPASTEAFF
TGTGCCAGCAGTAACGACAGGGGGCCGGCGAGCACTGAAGCTTTCTTT
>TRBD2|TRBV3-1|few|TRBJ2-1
CASSQGGSYNEQFF
TGTGCCAGCAGCCAAGGCGGGAGTTACAATGAGCAGTTCTTC
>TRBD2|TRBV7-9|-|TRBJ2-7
CASSPNGGGDYPGEQYF
TGTGCCAGCAGCCCGAATGGGGGGGGTGACTACCCGGGCGAGCAGTACTTC
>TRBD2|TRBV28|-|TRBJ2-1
CASNGRRLAGGQSSYNEQFF
TGTGCCAGCAACGGCCGCCGACTAGCGGGAGGGCAGAGCTCCTACAATGAGCAGTTCTTC
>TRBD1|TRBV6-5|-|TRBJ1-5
CASRPDRGRNQPQHF
TGTGCCAGCAGACCGGACAGGGGGCGGAATCAGCCCCAGCATTTT
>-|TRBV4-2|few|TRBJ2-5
CASSQGQEEETHYF
TGTGCCAGCAGCCAAGGACAAGAGGAGGAGACCCATTACTTC
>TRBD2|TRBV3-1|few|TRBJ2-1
CASSRPPGLADEQFF
TGTGCCAGCAGCCGGCCTCCGGGACTAGCGGATGAGCAGTTCTTC
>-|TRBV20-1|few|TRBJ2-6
CSAISGANVLTF
TGCAGTGCTATCTCTGGGGCCAACGTCCTGACTTTC
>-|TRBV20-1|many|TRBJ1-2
CSARMDLDGYTF
TGCAGTGCTAGAATGGACCTCGATGGCTACACCTTC
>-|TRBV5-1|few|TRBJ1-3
CASSSGLSGTGNTIYF
TGCGCCAGCAGCTCCGGATTATCGGGGACTGGAAACACCATATATTTT
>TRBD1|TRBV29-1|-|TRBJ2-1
CSARPGTGSTEFF
TGCAGCGCCCGCCCCGGGACAGGATCTACGGAGTTCTTC
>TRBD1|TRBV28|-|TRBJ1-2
CASSLTMGWDRVNYGYTF
TGTGCCAGCAGTTTAACGATGGGTTGGGACAGAGTGAACTATGGCTACACCTTC
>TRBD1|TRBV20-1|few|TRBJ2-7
CSANRDRTYEQYF
TGCAGTGCTAACCGGGACAGAACCTACGAGCAGTACTTC
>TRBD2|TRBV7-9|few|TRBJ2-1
CASSPTASGPVREQFF
TGTGCCAGCAGCCCTACAGCTAGCGGGCCGGTAAGGGAGCAGTTCTTC
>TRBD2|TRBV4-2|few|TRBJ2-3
CASSPETSGDTQYF
TGTGCCAGCAGCCCGGAGACTAGCGGAGATACGCAGTATTTT
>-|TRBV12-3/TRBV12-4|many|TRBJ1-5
CASSLTPPQHF
TGTGCCAGCAGTTTGACCCCGCCCCAGCATTTT
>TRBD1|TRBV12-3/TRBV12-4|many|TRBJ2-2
CAGQASNTGELFF
TGTGCCGGACAGGCCTCGAACACCGGGGAGCTGTTTTTT
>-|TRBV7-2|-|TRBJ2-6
CASSLGFDGANVLTF
TGTGCCAGCAGCTTAGGTTTCGATGGGGCCAACGTCCTGACTTTC
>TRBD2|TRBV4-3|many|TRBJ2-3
CASSLAGRDTQYF
TGCGCCAGCAGCCTAGCGGGTCGGGATACGCAGTATTTT
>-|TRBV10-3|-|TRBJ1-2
CAISGELSGYTF
TGTGCCATCAGTGGGGAGTTGTCTGGCTACACCTTC
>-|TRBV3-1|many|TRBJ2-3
CASSQAGTDTQYF
TGTGCCAGCAGCCAAGCGGGCACAGATACGCAGTATTTT
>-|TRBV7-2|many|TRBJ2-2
CASSLGVANTGELFF
TGTGCCAGCAGCTTAGGTGTGGCTAACACCGGGGAGCTGTTTTTT
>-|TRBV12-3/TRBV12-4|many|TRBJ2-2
CASTSGSNTGELFF
TGTGCCAGCACGAGCGGTTCGAACACCGGGGAGCTGTTTTTT
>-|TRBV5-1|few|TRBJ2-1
CASSEGSAGNEQFF
TGCGCCAGCAGCGAGGGAAGTGCTGGCAATGAGCAGTTCTTC
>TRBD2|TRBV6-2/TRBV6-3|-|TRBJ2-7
CASSYDLAGGFTYEQYF
TGTGCCAGCAGTTATGATCTAGCGGGAGGCTTTACCTACGAGCAGTACTTC
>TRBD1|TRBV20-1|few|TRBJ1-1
CSARSGDRVNTEAFF
TGCAGTGCTAGATCCGGGGACAGGGTCAACACTGAAGCTTTCTTT
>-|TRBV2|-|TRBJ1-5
CASSKDSRQGQPQHF
TGTGCCAGCAGCAAGGACAGCCGCCAAGGTCAGCCCCAGCATTTT
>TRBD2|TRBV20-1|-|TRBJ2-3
CSAPGLGSTDTQYF
TGCAGTGCGCCGGGACTAGGAAGCACAGATACGCAGTATTTT
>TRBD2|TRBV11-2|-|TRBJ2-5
CASSLVFSAAGGRETQYF
TGTGCCAGCAGCTTGGTTTTTTCGGCGGCGGGAGGTCGAGAGACCCAGTACTTC
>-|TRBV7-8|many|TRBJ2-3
CASSLPPASDTQYF
TGTGCCAGCAGCTTGCCCCCGGCCTCAGATACGCAGTATTTT
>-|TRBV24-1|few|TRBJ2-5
CATSDGGREIQETQYF
TGTGCCACCAGTGACGGCGGTAGGGAGATACAAGAGACCCAGTACTTC
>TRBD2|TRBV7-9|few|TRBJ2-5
CASSSGLAGEGETQYF
TGTGCCAGCAGCTCAGGACTAGCGGGAGAGGGCGAGACCCAGTACTTC
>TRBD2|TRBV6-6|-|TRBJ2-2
CASSSTSPDTGELFF
TGTGCCAGCAGTTCGACTAGCCCGGACACCGGGGAGCTGTTTTTT